The clone carrying this T cell receptor beta chain was seen a few times. No antigen is known for it. These data originate in a study of T cell repertoires in cytomegalovirus infection. On the study more broadly: Based on public TCR beta signatures, there were indications of CMV infection and of a matching HLA type. General study results and limits: CMV carriers with the relevant HLA were identified by cumulative public TCR beta family frequency. CMV-specific TCR beta clonotypes restricted by HLA-C dominated the ex vivo response.

A single record per CDR3 protein comes from TCRdb applying MiXCR to the reads. This sample has about 890,000 distinct CDR3 sequences, with 30% to 40% found just once. There are 15 residues in the CDR3. From germline, CDR1 is SGDLS and CDR2 YYNGEE. V dropped 3 bases and J dropped 6 bases, with 13 bases sitting between them. The V gene is TRBV9, the J gene TRBJ1-6; a possible D gene is TRBD1 (5 bases). The TCR sequence derives from a human donor in good health (CMV status not recorded). Some clones in this sample may be carry-over from other donors' samples. The input for sequencing was cultured CD8+ T cells from PBMCs, taken from culture after CMV antigen stimulation. CDR3 sequence (DNA): TGTGCCAGCAGCGACCCCGCGGGGGTTAATTCACCCCTCCACTTT. Amino acids: CASSDPAGVNSPLHF.